The rows below give T cell receptor beta chains drawn from one sample of a study of graft-versus-host responses after intestinal transplantation. For these receptors, no antigen is known. Produced via immunoSEQ multiplex PCR; TCRdb's table is partial and in-frame only. The sample includes 99,000 or so clones, roughly 92% of them seen just once. The sample here was unstimulated CD8+ T cells sorted from spleen or lymph node cells, taken before transplant. Receptors originate from a human donor who was the organ donor for an intestinal transplant. The CDR3 runs from the conserved cysteine through the conserved F or W. Each record gives: J gene, V gene, D gene, clone size, CDR3 protein, CDR3 DNA. A D gene is named only where the DNA matches it firmly. Not all rows give a size; the values are once, few, many and, for expanded clones, a class.

TRBJ2-7 | TRBV2 | TRBD1 | - | CAGQGSNEQYF | TGTGCCGGACAGGGTAGCAACGAGCAGTACTTC
TRBJ2-5 | TRBV30 | - | - | CAWSSGIEETQYF | TGTGCCTGGAGCTCGGGGATCGAGGAGACCCAGTACTTC
TRBJ2-7 | TRBV2 | - | few | CASIGGYSYEQYF | TGTGCCAGCATCGGAGGGTATTCCTACGAGCAGTACTTC
TRBJ2-1 | TRBV27 | - | once | CASSSLVSLYNEQFF | TGTGCCAGCAGTTCCCTAGTTTCCCTTTACAATGAGCAGTTCTTC
TRBJ2-7 | TRBV19 | TRBD1 | - | CASSINKDRREQYF | TGTGCCAGTAGTATCAACAAGGACAGGAGGGAGCAGTACTTC
TRBJ2-1 | TRBV29-1 | TRBD2 | - | CSVVSGGAGEQFF | TGCAGCGTCGTTAGCGGGGGGGCGGGTGAGCAGTTCTTC
TRBJ1-2 | TRBV9 | TRBD1 | - | CASSVGDRGLYGYTF | TGTGCCAGCAGCGTAGGGGACAGGGGGCTCTATGGCTACACCTTC
TRBJ2-6 | TRBV6-1 | TRBD2 | once | CASSERGGGANVLTF | TGTGCCAGCAGTGAACGGGGGGGTGGGGCCAACGTCCTGACTTTC
TRBJ2-2 | TRBV11-2 | TRBD2 | - | CASSERSRASGGRTGELFF | TGTGCCAGCAGCGAAAGATCCAGGGCTAGCGGGGGCCGCACCGGGGAGCTGTTTTTT
TRBJ1-3 | TRBV4-1 | TRBD1 | - | CASSPDGTGWPLGSGNTIYF | TGCGCCAGCAGCCCGGACGGGACAGGGTGGCCCCTGGGGTCTGGAAACACCATATATTTT
TRBJ2-1 | TRBV30 | - | - | CAWSVLSYNEQFF | TGTGCCTGGAGTGTACTATCTTACAATGAGCAGTTCTTC
TRBJ1-5 | TRBV4-1 | - | - | CASSPYGQSNQPQHF | TGCGCCAGCAGCCCCTATGGACAGAGCAATCAGCCCCAGCATTTT
TRBJ1-3 | TRBV28 | - | - | CTTGTSGNTIYF | TGTACTACAGGAACCTCTGGAAACACCATATATTTT
TRBJ2-1 | TRBV20-1 | - | - | CSARALRHGVF | TGCAGTGCCAGAGCCCTCCGACACGGGGTCTTC
TRBJ2-3 | TRBV5-1 | TRBD2 | - | CASSFPGLAGGNTDTQYF | TGCGCCAGCAGCTTCCCGGGACTAGCGGGGGGTAATACAGATACGCAGTATTTT
TRBJ2-7 | TRBV6-5 | - | - | CASSYSGWGPFYEQYF | TGTGCCAGCAGTTACTCCGGGTGGGGGCCCTTCTACGAGCAGTACTTC
TRBJ2-5 | TRBV5-4 | - | - | CASSLVLQGQQETQYF | TGTGCCAGCAGCTTGGTTCTACAGGGTCAACAAGAGACCCAGTACTTC